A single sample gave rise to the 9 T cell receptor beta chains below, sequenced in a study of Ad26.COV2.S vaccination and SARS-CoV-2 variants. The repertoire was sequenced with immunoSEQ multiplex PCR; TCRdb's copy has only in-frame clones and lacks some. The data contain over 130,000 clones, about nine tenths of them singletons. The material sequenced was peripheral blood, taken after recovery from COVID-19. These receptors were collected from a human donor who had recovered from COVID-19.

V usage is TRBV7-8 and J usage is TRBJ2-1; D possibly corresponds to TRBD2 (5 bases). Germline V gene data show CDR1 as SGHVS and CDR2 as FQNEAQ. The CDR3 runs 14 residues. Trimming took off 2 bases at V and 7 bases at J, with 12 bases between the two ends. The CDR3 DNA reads TGTGCCAGCAGCTTAAGGACCGGGGATAATGAGCAGTTCTTC. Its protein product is CASSLRTGDNEQFF.

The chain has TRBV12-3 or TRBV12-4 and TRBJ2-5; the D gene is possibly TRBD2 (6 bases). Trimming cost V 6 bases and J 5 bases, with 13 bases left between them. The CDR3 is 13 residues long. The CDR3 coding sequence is TGTGCCAGCAGCCTCGGACTATGGGAGACCCAGTACTTC. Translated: CASSLGLWETQYF.

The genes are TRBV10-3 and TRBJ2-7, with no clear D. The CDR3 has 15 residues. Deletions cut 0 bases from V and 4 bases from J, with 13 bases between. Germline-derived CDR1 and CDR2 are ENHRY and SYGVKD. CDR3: CAISESRTAQYEQYF. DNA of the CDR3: TGTGCCATCAGTGAGTCGAGAACAGCCCAGTACGAGCAGTACTTC.

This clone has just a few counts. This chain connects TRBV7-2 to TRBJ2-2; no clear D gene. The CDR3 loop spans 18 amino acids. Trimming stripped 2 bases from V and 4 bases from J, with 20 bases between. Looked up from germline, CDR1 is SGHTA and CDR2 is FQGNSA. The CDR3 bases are TGTGCCAGCAGCTTATTAGGAGATCGTCCCGTGGGCACCGGGGAGCTGTTTTTT. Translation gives CASSLLGDRPVGTGELFF.

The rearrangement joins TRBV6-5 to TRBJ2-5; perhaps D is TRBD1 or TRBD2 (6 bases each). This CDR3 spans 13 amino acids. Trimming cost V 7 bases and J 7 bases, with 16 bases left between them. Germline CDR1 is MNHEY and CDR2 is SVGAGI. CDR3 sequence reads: CASKTGSGGTQYF. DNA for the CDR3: TGTGCCAGCAAAACAGGGTCCGGGGGGACCCAGTACTTC.

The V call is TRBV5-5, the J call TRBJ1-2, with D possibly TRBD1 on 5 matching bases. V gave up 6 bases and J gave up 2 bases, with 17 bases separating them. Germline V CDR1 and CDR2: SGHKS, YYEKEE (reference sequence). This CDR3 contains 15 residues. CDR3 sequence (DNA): TGTGCCAGCATCCGGGACCTGGTAGAGAACTATGGCTACACCTTC. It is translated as CASIRDLVENYGYTF. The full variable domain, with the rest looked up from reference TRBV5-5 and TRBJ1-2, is DAGVTQSPTHLIKTRGQQVTLRCSPISGHKSVSWYQQVLGQGPQFIFQYYEKEERGRGNFPDRFSARQFPNYSSELNVNALLLGDSALYLCASIRDLVENYGYTFGSGTRLTVV.

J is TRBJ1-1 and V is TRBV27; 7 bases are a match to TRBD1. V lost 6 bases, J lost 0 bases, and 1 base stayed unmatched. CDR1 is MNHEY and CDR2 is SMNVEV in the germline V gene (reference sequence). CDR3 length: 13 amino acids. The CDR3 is CASSQGVNTEAFF. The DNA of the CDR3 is TGTGCCAGCAGCCAGGGGGTGAACACTGAAGCTTTCTTT.

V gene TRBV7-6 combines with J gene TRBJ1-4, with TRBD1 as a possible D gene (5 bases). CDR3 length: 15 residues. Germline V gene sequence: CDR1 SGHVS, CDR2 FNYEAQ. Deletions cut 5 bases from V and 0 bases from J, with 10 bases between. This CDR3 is CASSPDSATNEKLFF. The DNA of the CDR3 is TGTGCCAGCAGCCCAGACAGTGCAACTAATGAAAAACTGTTTTTT.

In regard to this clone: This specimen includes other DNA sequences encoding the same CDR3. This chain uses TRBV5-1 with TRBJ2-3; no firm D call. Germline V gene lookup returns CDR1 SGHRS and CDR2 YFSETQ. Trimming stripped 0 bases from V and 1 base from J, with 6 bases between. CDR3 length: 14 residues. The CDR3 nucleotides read TGCGCCAGCAGCTTGGGGGATCGCACAGATACGCAGTATTTT. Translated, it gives CASSLGDRTDTQYF.